This TCR beta chain was documented in a study of T cells after yellow fever vaccination. Study-wide context: Those fractions that held only low numbers of cells were prepared using the SMART-Seq v4 Ultra Low Input RNA kit. Study results and caveats: Shared CD4/CD8 clonotypes were a small share, likely from convergent recombination.

This clonotype was counted a few times. The CDR3 totals 14 residues. J lost 10 bases, V lost 2 bases, and 7 bases had no gene match. MiXCR, run by TCRdb on the 5' RACE reads, gives a single entry per CDR3 protein. Of approximately 96,000 distinct CDR3 sequences detected, 8% to 10% appear once; the ten largest clones hold about 15%. The clonotype was recovered from a man aged 18 to 30 who received the YFV17D yellow fever vaccine. Sequenced material: CD8+ T cells not binding an NS4B(214-222) dextramer, sorted from PBMCs, taken less than 16 days after the first yellow fever vaccination. This chain uses TRBV12-3 or TRBV12-4 with TRBJ1-5; 8 bases are a match to TRBD1. This CDR3 reads CASSLQGALPPQHF. CDR3 nucleotides: TGTGCCAGCAGTTTACAGGGGGCCCTCCCCCCCCAGCATTTT.